This is a list of T cell receptor beta chains from one sample in a study of OX40 agonist ivuxolimab in advanced cancers. This table comes from immunoSEQ multiplex PCR, and its TCRdb copy is limited to in-frame clones, with some not included. The sample lists about 15,000 clones; approximately 92% were seen once. The sequences come from CD4+ or CD8+ T cells sorted from blood, collected in a trial of the OX40 agonist ivuxolimab. Source of these receptors: an adult with an advanced solid tumor such as melanoma, head and neck, liver or kidney cancer. The CDR3 runs from the conserved cysteine through the conserved F or W. A D gene is named only where the DNA matches it firmly. Where a row states a size, it is once, few, many or the class of an expanded clone; other rows omit it.

CDR3: CASSLDRGTTTEAFF
DNA: TGTGCCAGCAGCTTGGACAGGGGGACGACGACTGAAGCTTTCTTT
size: once
D: TRBD1
J: TRBJ1-1
V: TRBV7-6

CDR3: CASSPETGLVPSYTF
DNA: TGTGCCAGCAGCCCTGAAACAGGTCTCGTTCCAAGCTACACCTTC
size: large
D: .
J: TRBJ1-2
V: TRBV7-9

CDR3: CASSPSPLAGEQFF
DNA: TGTGCCAGCAGCCCTTCCCCCTTAGCGGGAGAGCAGTTCTTC
size: few
D: TRBD2
J: TRBJ2-1
V: TRBV11-2

CDR3: CASSFSGQNTGELFF
DNA: TGTGCCAGCAGTTTCTCGGGACAGAACACCGGGGAGCTGTTTTTT
size: medium-sized
D: .
J: TRBJ2-2
V: TRBV27

CDR3: CASSAGLPSYEQYF
DNA: TGTGCCAGCAGCGCCGGCCTTCCCTCCTACGAGCAGTACTTC
size: .
D: .
J: TRBJ2-7
V: TRBV9

CDR3: CASSLGDGSSYEQYF
DNA: TGTGCCAGCAGCTTAGGGGACGGAAGCTCCTACGAGCAGTACTTC
size: .
D: .
J: TRBJ2-7
V: TRBV7-6

CDR3: CAIEGPPRDNEQFF
DNA: TGTGCCATCGAGGGACCACCGAGAGACAATGAGCAGTTCTTC
size: .
D: .
J: TRBJ2-1
V: TRBV7-9

CDR3: CASSYSSVPLREQYF
DNA: TGTGCCAGCAGTTACTCGAGCGTGCCGCTTCGCGAGCAGTACTTC
size: .
D: .
J: TRBJ2-7
V: TRBV6-6

CDR3: CATSREIQGLNTGELFF
DNA: TGTGCCACCAGCAGAGAGATACAGGGCTTGAACACCGGGGAGCTGTTTTTT
size: .
D: .
J: TRBJ2-2
V: TRBV15

CDR3: CATHPKPSQSYNEQFF
DNA: TGTGCCACTCATCCTAAACCTAGTCAATCCTACAATGAGCAGTTCTTC
size: .
D: .
J: TRBJ2-1
V: TRBV2

CDR3: CASSQLDSIQPQHF
DNA: TGTGCCAGCAGCCAACTTGATTCAATTCAGCCCCAGCATTTT
size: .
D: .
J: TRBJ1-5
V: TRBV16

CDR3: CASSGRQSSYEQYF
DNA: TGTGCCAGCAGCGGGAGACAGAGCTCCTACGAGCAGTACTTC
size: .
D: .
J: TRBJ2-7
V: TRBV9

CDR3: CASSLGDTLPSEQYF
DNA: TGTGCCAGCAGTTTGGGAGATACCCTCCCTTCGGAGCAGTACTTC
size: .
D: .
J: TRBJ2-7
V: TRBV27

CDR3: CASSRDRGRTYEQYF
DNA: TGTGCCAGCAGCAGGGACAGGGGGAGAACCTACGAGCAGTACTTC
size: .
D: TRBD1
J: TRBJ2-7
V: TRBV5-8

CDR3: CASSYSQGHNQPQHF
DNA: TGTGCCAGCAGTTACTCTCAGGGGCATAATCAGCCCCAGCATTTT
size: .
D: .
J: TRBJ1-5
V: TRBV6-6

CDR3: CASSLRNTEAFF
DNA: TGTGCCAGCAGTTTGAGGAACACTGAAGCTTTCTTT
size: .
D: .
J: TRBJ1-1
V: TRBV28

CDR3: CAISEPSGRVDTQYF
DNA: TGTGCCATCAGTGAGCCTAGCGGGAGGGTGGATACGCAGTATTTT
size: .
D: TRBD2
J: TRBJ2-3
V: TRBV10-3

CDR3: CAISSGPDRRDQPQHF
DNA: TGTGCCATCAGCTCTGGACCCGATCGGAGAGATCAGCCCCAGCATTTT
size: .
D: .
J: TRBJ1-5
V: TRBV10-3

CDR3: CAISDLGKGYEQYF
DNA: TGTGCCATCAGTGATTTGGGTAAAGGGTACGAGCAGTACTTC
size: .
D: .
J: TRBJ2-7
V: TRBV10-3

CDR3: CASSGLGARAEAFF
DNA: TGTGCCAGCAGTGGGCTCGGAGCGAGGGCTGAAGCTTTCTTT
size: once
D: .
J: TRBJ1-1
V: TRBV2

CDR3: CASTPFGGADGEQYF
DNA: TGTGCCAGCACCCCATTTGGGGGGGCCGACGGCGAGCAGTACTTC
size: .
D: .
J: TRBJ2-7
V: TRBV6-5

CDR3: CASSLAPRHEQFF
DNA: TGTGCCAGCAGCTTAGCACCCCGCCATGAGCAGTTCTTC
size: once
D: .
J: TRBJ2-1
V: TRBV7-6

CDR3: CASSLAGDEQFF
DNA: TGTGCCAGCAGCCTCGCCGGGGATGAGCAGTTCTTC
size: .
D: .
J: TRBJ2-1
V: TRBV6-5

CDR3: CASSSDSPWTQYF
DNA: TGTGCCAGCAGCTCCGACAGCCCTTGGACCCAGTACTTC
size: few
D: .
J: TRBJ2-5
V: TRBV5-5

CDR3: CASSDVGGTTYEQYF
DNA: TGCGCCAGCAGTGATGTGGGGGGAACCACCTACGAGCAGTACTTC
size: .
D: .
J: TRBJ2-7
V: TRBV10-2

CDR3: CASSLSGQGAEQYF
DNA: TGTGCCAGCAGTTTATCGGGACAGGGGGCCGAGCAGTACTTC
size: .
D: TRBD1
J: TRBJ2-7
V: TRBV27

CDR3: CASSDYNEQFF
DNA: TGTGCCAGCAGCGACTACAATGAGCAGTTCTTC
size: .
D: .
J: TRBJ2-1
V: TRBV7-9

CDR3: CASSEWTGFSAYEQYF
DNA: TGTGCCAGCAGTGAATGGACAGGGTTTTCGGCCTACGAGCAGTACTTC
size: .
D: TRBD1
J: TRBJ2-7
V: TRBV25-1

CDR3: CASSVTSLEQFF
DNA: TGTGCCAGCAGCGTTACTAGTCTCGAGCAGTTCTTC
size: once
D: .
J: TRBJ2-1
V: TRBV9

CDR3: CASSLPPGLAGGPYNEQFF
DNA: TGTGCCAGCAGCTTACCACCCGGACTAGCGGGAGGCCCCTACAATGAGCAGTTCTTC
size: .
D: TRBD2
J: TRBJ2-1
V: TRBV11-2

CDR3: CASSDRLAGYNEQFF
DNA: TGTGCCAGCAGCGACCGACTAGCAGGTTACAATGAGCAGTTCTTC
size: once
D: TRBD2
J: TRBJ2-1
V: TRBV9

CDR3: CASSQDLPDMQNYGYTF
DNA: TGCGCCAGCAGCCAAGATCTCCCAGACATGCAGAATTATGGCTACACCTTC
size: .
D: .
J: TRBJ1-2
V: TRBV4-3

CDR3: CASSPNLADTQYF
DNA: TGTGCCAGCAGCCCCAACCTGGCGGATACGCAGTATTTT
size: once
D: .
J: TRBJ2-3
V: TRBV7-6

CDR3: CASSLSEGNRDFSPLHF
DNA: TGTGCCAGCAGTTTATCGGAAGGGAATCGAGATTTCTCACCCCTCCACTTT
size: .
D: .
J: TRBJ1-6
V: TRBV27

CDR3: CASSLAGSGGHTEAFF
DNA: TGTGCCAGCAGCTTAGCCGGCTCCGGAGGGCACACTGAAGCTTTCTTT
size: few
D: .
J: TRBJ1-1
V: TRBV7-6

CDR3: CASSILLAGAPREQYF
DNA: TGTGCCAGTAGTATTCTTCTAGCGGGAGCCCCTCGCGAGCAGTACTTC
size: .
D: TRBD2
J: TRBJ2-7
V: TRBV19

CDR3: CASSPSSSSYGNEQFF
DNA: TGTGCCAGTAGTCCTAGCTCGAGTAGTTATGGAAATGAGCAGTTCTTC
size: .
D: .
J: TRBJ2-1
V: TRBV19

CDR3: CASSEYSGSYEQYF
DNA: TGTGCCAGCAGTGAATATTCCGGGTCCTACGAGCAGTACTTC
size: .
D: .
J: TRBJ2-7
V: TRBV25-1

CDR3: CASSLWSSQGNQPQHF
DNA: TGTGCCAGCAGTTTATGGTCCAGTCAGGGCAATCAGCCCCAGCATTTT
size: .
D: .
J: TRBJ1-5
V: TRBV27

CDR3: CASGPGVTYEQYF
DNA: TGTGCCAGCGGCCCGGGGGTTACCTACGAGCAGTACTTC
size: .
D: .
J: TRBJ2-7
V: TRBV27

CDR3: CASSQDRSPPRTDDNEQFF
DNA: TGTGCCAGCAGCCAAGATAGGTCCCCCCCGCGGACCGACGACAATGAGCAGTTCTTC
size: .
D: .
J: TRBJ2-1
V: TRBV14

CDR3: CASSATGTGENQPQHF
DNA: TGTGCCAGCAGCGCCACCGGGACAGGGGAAAATCAGCCCCAGCATTTT
size: .
D: TRBD1
J: TRBJ1-5
V: TRBV9

CDR3: CASSIAASEYNEQFF
DNA: TGTGCCAGTAGTATAGCGGCTAGCGAATACAATGAGCAGTTCTTC
size: .
D: .
J: TRBJ2-1
V: TRBV19

CDR3: CAWSALPHTGELFF
DNA: TGTGCCTGGAGTGCCCTTCCCCATACCGGGGAGCTGTTTTTT
size: .
D: .
J: TRBJ2-2
V: TRBV30

CDR3: CASSPDYHNEQFF
DNA: TGCGCTAGCAGCCCGGACTATCACAATGAGCAGTTCTTC
size: .
D: .
J: TRBJ2-1
V: TRBV4-1

CDR3: CASSEGTSGSIRETQYF
DNA: TGTGCCAGCAGCGAAGGGACTAGCGGGAGTATCCGGGAGACCCAGTACTTC
size: .
D: TRBD2
J: TRBJ2-5
V: TRBV7-9